This T cell receptor (beta chain) was sequenced in a study of blood T cell repertoires in COVID-19. Turning to the study itself: Specimens from acute and convalescent COVID-19 originated in the United States, Italy and Spain. Sources were T cells, B-cell-depleted T cells, or PBMCs; the material itself was cDNA or gDNA.

The ends were cut back, 0 bases at V and 2 bases at J, with 12 bases in the middle. Germline-derived CDR1 and CDR2 are SGHRS and YFSETQ. This CDR3 spans 16 amino acids. TCRdb's table, derived via immunoSEQ multiplex PCR, lists solely in-frame clones and lacks some. The sample consists of 350,000 or so clones, approximately 91% of them appearing once. Participants spanned ages about 18 to 100 years and resided in over 20 US areas. Exposed volunteers were people who met a COVID-19 case within 2 weeks before study entry. This sequence was found in a woman in her thirties who had been exposed to COVID-19. Sequencing input: PBMCs or T cells enriched from blood (not recorded which). The chain recombines TRBV5-1 with TRBJ1-3; maybe TRBD1 (6 bases). In nucleotides, the CDR3 is TGCGCCAGCAGCTTGGGCCTGAACAGGGCTGGAAACACCATATATTTT. It is translated as CASSLGLNRAGNTIYF.